The rows below give T cell receptor beta chains drawn from one sample of a study of patients and donors after allogeneic stem cell transplantation. TCRdb ran MiXCR on the RT-PCR reads and lists one entry per CDR3 protein. The sample shows more than 850,000 distinct CDR3 sequences, more than 15% of them seen only once. The sample was blood, either unsorted or a sorted T cell fraction (not recorded which). The receptors originated from a human donor who was either an allogeneic HSCT recipient or a stem cell or donor lymphocyte infusion donor (not recorded which). It is not recorded whose cells these are; they may come from a transplant donor. Both conserved end residues are trimmed from each CDR3. Each record gives: D gene, J gene, V gene, CDR3 protein. The D gene is left open where the match is weak.

>TRBD1|TRBJ2-7|TRBV2
ASSGDRGRYEQY
>TRBD1|TRBJ1-2|TRBV5-4
ASSRPGTGTNYGYT
>NA|TRBJ2-1|TRBV19
ASSIGREQF
>NA|TRBJ2-3|TRBV24-1
ATSTEDVGTYRTDTQY
>TRBD2|TRBJ2-7|TRBV7-8
ASTLADLSSYEQY
>NA|TRBJ2-2|TRBV5-5
ASSPRRGPNTGELF
>NA|TRBJ2-7|TRBV30
AWSVPPPGPDYEQY
>TRBD2|TRBJ2-3|TRBV5-1
ASRLRGGSDTQY
>NA|TRBJ2-6|TRBV7-7
ASSIGRFSGANVLT
>NA|TRBJ1-2|TRBV29-1
SVHTTGDYGYT
>NA|TRBJ2-1|TRBV11-2
ASSFVRVGEQF
>NA|TRBJ1-1|TRBV6-1
ASSDVGGAMTEAF
>NA|TRBJ1-6|TRBV6-5
ASSYEGRKSPLH
>TRBD1|TRBJ2-5|TRBV7-9
ASSLPRQGKETQY
>NA|TRBJ1-2|TRBV21-1
ASSNNSRSAGYT
>NA|TRBJ1-4|TRBV7-9
ASSLAPQATVRGKLF
>NA|TRBJ2-1|TRBV5-1
ASSLRARGSSYNEQF
>NA|TRBJ2-1|TRBV12-3/TRBV12-4
ASSFVGGSGFYNEQF